The present entry profiles one T cell receptor (beta chain) with its context. This entry comes from a study of blood T cell repertoires in COVID-19. Study summary: In each case, the material was cDNA or gDNA derived from T cells, B-cell-depleted T cells, or PBMCs.

The protocol was immunoSEQ multiplex PCR, while the TCRdb copy is restricted to in-frame clones and leaves out a portion. The sample includes around 60,000 clones, more than 70% seen only once; the top ten take approximately 20%. With 3 bases removed from V and 0 bases from J, the gap between germline ends came to 17 bases. The CDR3 loop spans 17 amino acids. Germline V gene lookup returns CDR1 MDHEN and CDR2 SYDVKM. The sequencing input was peripheral blood. The receptor was isolated from a man aged 25 to 40 with COVID-19, enrolled during active disease. The gene calls are TRBV28 and TRBJ2-5; tentatively, D is TRBD1 (6 bases). CDR3 in amino acids: CASSFRGAQGYQETQYF. The CDR3 DNA reads TGTGCCAGCAGTTTTAGGGGAGCTCAGGGGTACCAAGAGACCCAGTACTTC.